This entry lists 30 T cell receptor beta chains sequenced from one sample in a study of T-cell reconstitution after alpha-beta-depleted transplantation in children. The authors prepared the TCRbeta library with unique molecular identifiers. TCRdb recomputed calls from the PCR reads with MiXCR, one row per CDR3 protein. The sample lists fewer than 550,000 distinct CDR3 sequences, approximately 11% occurring once. The source material was PBMCs from the stem cell graft donor, sampled from the stem cell graft. The receptors derive from a human donor who donated a stem cell graft to a child with acute myeloid leukemia.

V is TRBV5-5 and J is TRBJ2-7; perhaps D is TRBD1 or TRBD2 (5 bases each). The CDR3 covers 14 residues. From germline, CDR1 is SGHKS and CDR2 YYEKEE (reference sequence). V lost 6 bases, J lost 3 bases, and 16 bases lay in between. CDR3 sequence reads: CASTWDGLNYEQYV. In nucleotides, the CDR3 is TGTGCCAGCACCTGGGACGGACTGAACTACGAGCAGTACGTC.

This rearrangement joins TRBV12-3 or TRBV12-4 to TRBJ2-1; 10 nucleotides line up with TRBD2. Losses at the gene ends were 2 bases for V and 1 base for J; bases not matched to a gene: 5. The length of the CDR3 is 17 residues. The CDR3 coding sequence is TGTGCCAGCAGTTTAAACAGCGGGGGGGCTTCCTACAATGAGCAGTTCTTC. Encoded protein: CASSLNSGGASYNEQFF.

The genes are TRBV27 and TRBJ2-2; 7 nucleotides align to TRBD2. CDR3 length: 13 amino acids. V trimming: 5 bases; J trimming: 5 bases; junction bases outside the gene matches: 2. Per germline, CDR1 MNHEY and CDR2 SMNVEV (reference sequence). CDR3 sequence: CASSAGGTGELFF. CDR3 DNA: TGTGCCAGCAGTGCCGGGGGGACCGGGGAGCTGTTTTTT.

This clonotype was observed many times. The genes are TRBV5-6 and TRBJ2-1; 11 bases match TRBD2. The CDR3 covers 12 residues. J lost 14 bases, V lost 0 bases, and 1 base had no gene match. CDR1 and CDR2 (germline): SGHDT, YYEEEE. CDR3: CASSLGLAGKFF. The CDR3 nucleotides read TGTGCCAGCAGCTTGGGACTAGCGGGGAAGTTCTTC.

This sequence joins TRBV13 and TRBJ1-1; 7 nucleotides align to TRBD1. Trimming took 1 base from V and 7 from J; bases not matched to a gene: 6. The CDR3 spans 14 residues. Germline V gives CDR1 PRHDT, CDR2 FYEKMQ (reference sequence). The CDR3 reads CASSLVTGDIEAFF. In DNA form, the CDR3 reads TGTGCCAGCAGCTTAGTCACAGGGGACATTGAAGCTTTCTTT.

The V and J genes are TRBV7-9 and TRBJ2-7; D not resolved. V dropped 5 bases and J dropped 6 bases, with 11 bases sitting between them. The CDR3 runs 12 residues. Germline lookup yields CDR1 SEHNR and CDR2 FQNEAQ (reference sequence). The DNA for the CDR3 is TGTGCCAGCAGCCCCCTATACGGCGAGCAGTACGTC. Residues: CASSPLYGEQYV.

The J gene is TRBJ2-7, the V gene TRBV6-4; no firm D call. CDR1 and CDR2 from the germline V gene are MRHNA and SNTAGT. The germline V and J ends were trimmed by 4 bases and 12 bases, with 7 bases remaining between them. There are 9 residues in the CDR3. The CDR3 reads CASSVGPYV. The CDR3 region has the DNA TGTGCCAGCAGTGTCGGTCCGTACGTC.

V is TRBV6-1 and J is TRBJ2-2; D not certain. Trimming took off 8 bases at V and 3 bases at J, with 10 bases between the two ends. The germline V gene encodes CDR1 MNHNS and CDR2 SASEGT. The CDR3 has 13 amino acids. Here the CDR3 reads CASFGSDTGELFF. Here the CDR3 DNA reads TGTGCCAGCTTTGGTAGTGACACCGGGGAGCTGTTTTTT.

This clonotype was seen only a few times. The chain combines TRBV18 with TRBJ2-2; perhaps TRBD2 as D (8 bases). Germline V CDR1 and CDR2: KGHSH, LQKENI. CDR3 length equals 19 residues. The V gene lost 5 bases and the J gene lost 6 bases, with 28 bases spanning the gap. As DNA, the CDR3 is TGTGCCAGCTCATCGGACAGGTCGGGAGGGCCTACCTCACCCGGGGAGCTGTTTTTT. Protein sequence: CASSSDRSGGPTSPGELFF.

There are a few counts of this clonotype. The chain recombines TRBV6-2 or TRBV6-3 with TRBJ2-1, with D unclear. The CDR3 is made up of 16 amino acids. V dropped 0 bases and J dropped 0 bases, with 9 bases sitting between them. The germline V gene has CDR1 MNHEY and CDR2 SVGEGT. The CDR3 DNA follows: TGTGCCAGCAGTTACTCGCACAAGAGCTCCTACAATGAGCAGTTCTTC. Its translation is CASSYSHKSSYNEQFF.

This clonotype was observed many times. J is TRBJ2-1 and V is TRBV19; 12 bases align to TRBD2. Trimming cost V 3 bases and J 2 bases; bases outside gene matches: 2. Germline V lookup: CDR1 LNHDA, CDR2 SQIVND (reference sequence). This CDR3 contains 16 residues. As DNA, the CDR3 is TGTGCCAGTAGTATGACTAGCGGGGGACCCTACAATGAGCAGTTCTTC. Translating gives CASSMTSGGPYNEQFF.

A few counts support this clonotype. The chain couples TRBV5-1 to TRBJ1-3; 8 bases fit TRBD1. In germline, CDR1 is SGHRS, CDR2 YFSETQ. V shed 4 bases, J shed 2 bases, and the junction held 11 bases outside the gene matches. The CDR3 consists of 17 residues. The chain's CDR3 is CASSPWTGRTAGNTIYF. The CDR3 bases are TGCGCCAGCAGCCCATGGACAGGGAGAACCGCTGGAAACACCATATATTTT.

This chain joins TRBV10-3 and TRBJ2-7, with TRBD1 matching 7 bases. The germline CDR1 and CDR2 sequences are ENHRY and SYGVKD. Germline trimming cut 4 bases from V and 0 bases from J; bases unmatched to any gene: 9. CDR3 size: 16 residues. The CDR3 reads CAISGGQFLNSYEQYF. The CDR3 nucleotides read TGTGCCATCAGTGGGGGACAGTTTTTAAACTCCTACGAGCAGTACTTC.

Many counts were recorded for this clonotype. The CDR3 sequence is CSVIRTGGETQYF. The DNA of the CDR3 is TGCAGCGTTATTCGGACAGGCGGGGAGACCCAGTACTTC. The chain recombines TRBV29-1 with TRBJ2-5; TRBD1 matches at 7 bases. The trim removed 5 bases at V and 5 bases at J, leaving 8 bases unmatched. Germline CDR1 is SQVTM and CDR2 is ANQGSEA. The CDR3 consists of 13 residues.

CDR3 in DNA: TGTGCCAGCAGTGAATGGGCGGGGGGCCTCTCCTACAATGAGCAGTTCTTC. It is translated as CASSEWAGGLSYNEQFF. V gene TRBV6-1 combines with J gene TRBJ2-1; 8 nucleotides match TRBD2. The CDR3 sequence is 17 residues long. V gave up 2 bases and J gave up 0 bases; unmatched junction bases: 6. Germline V CDR1 and CDR2: MNHNS, SASEGT.

The chain couples TRBV7-2 to TRBJ2-3, with D perhaps assigned TRBD1 or TRBD2 (6 bases each). The CDR3 contains 16 residues. V was trimmed by 0 bases and J by 5 bases, leaving 15 bases between them. Germline V gene sequence: CDR1 SGHTA, CDR2 FQGNSA. The DNA for the CDR3 is TGTGCCAGCAGCTTAGCCCCGGGGGCACTACAAGATACGCAGTATTTT. Its protein is CASSLAPGALQDTQYF.

V is TRBV4-2 and J is TRBJ2-2; TRBD1 is a possible D gene (5 bases). Trimming pared 4 bases from V and 3 bases from J, leaving 12 bases between. The CDR3 totals 15 residues. Germline V lookup: CDR1 LGHNA, CDR2 YNFKEQ. CDR3 DNA sequence: TGTGCCAGCAGCCGTGAGGACACCCACACCGGGGAGCTGTTTTTT. This gives the protein CASSREDTHTGELFF.

This clonotype was seen a handful of times. J is TRBJ2-3 and V is TRBV6-1; D is undetermined. V shed 6 bases and J shed 0 bases, with 13 bases lying between them. The CDR3 sequence is 15 residues long. The germline V gene has CDR1 MNHNS and CDR2 SASEGT. Here the CDR3 DNA reads TGTGCCAGCAGGAGTCGACCCCTTAGCACAGATACGCAGTATTTT. As protein: CASRSRPLSTDTQYF.

In its sample, this clonotype was seen many times. This chain links TRBV7-8 with TRBJ2-7; no clear D gene. From germline, CDR1 is SGHVS and CDR2 FQNEAQ. The CDR3 extends over 13 amino acids. V shed 10 bases and J shed 1 base, with 14 bases lying between them. DNA for the CDR3: TGTGCCACCTCCCTTCGATTTTCCTACGAGCAGTACGTC. It translates to CATSLRFSYEQYV.

The gene calls are TRBV9 and TRBJ1-3; 7 bases align to TRBD1. This CDR3 region has 17 residues. Germline CDR1 is SGDLS and CDR2 is YYNGEE. Trimming at V came to 0 bases and at J to 1 base, leaving 7 bases not matched to a gene. CDR3 coding DNA: TGTGCCAGCAGCGTAGAGACAGGGTTTGAATCTGGAAACACCATATATTTT. This gives the protein CASSVETGFESGNTIYF.

There are a few counts of this clonotype. This chain connects TRBV7-2 to TRBJ1-1, with 7 bases identical to TRBD1. Trimming removed 6 bases from V and 4 bases from J; junction bases left unmatched: 8. This CDR3 contains 14 residues. Germline values: CDR1 SGHTA, CDR2 FQGNSA. In DNA, the CDR3 is TGTGCCAGCAGACGACAGGGTTTGAGCACTGAAGCTTTCTTT. As protein: CASRRQGLSTEAFF.

The chain has TRBV7-2 and TRBJ2-1; 9 nucleotides agree with TRBD2. The germline V gene encodes CDR1 SGHTA and CDR2 FQGNSA. The CDR3 length is 22 residues. Trimming removed 4 bases from V and 0 bases from J; junction bases left unmatched: 22. The CDR3 sequence is CASSYPSGSSGRRPNSYNEQFF. The CDR3, as DNA: TGTGCCAGCAGCTACCCCTCTGGAAGTAGCGGGAGACGTCCGAACTCCTACAATGAGCAGTTCTTC.

The V call is TRBV12-3 or TRBV12-4, the J call TRBJ2-2, with D tentatively TRBD1 (6 bases). The length of the CDR3 is 16 residues. The ends were cut back, 2 bases at V and 8 bases at J, with 18 bases in the middle. The chain's CDR3 is CASSLRDFGGPGELFF. The CDR3 DNA sequence: TGTGCCAGCAGTTTACGCGACTTTGGGGGCCCAGGGGAGCTGTTTTTT.

This clonotype was seen a few times. V and J are TRBV24-1 and TRBJ2-2, with TRBD2 identical over 13 bases. With V trimmed by 2 bases and J by 6 bases, 5 bases remained unmatched. This CDR3 region has 17 residues. CDR1 and CDR2 from the germline V gene are KGHDR and SFDVKD. The CDR3 coding sequence is TGTGCCACCAGTGATTCTTCGACTAGCGGGGGGCCCGGGGAGCTGTTTTTT. Amino acids: CATSDSSTSGGPGELFF.

A note on this clonotype: Likely a read error: the CDR3 ends without its conserved phenylalanine or tryptophan. The chain combines TRBV6-5 with TRBJ2-1, with unresolved D. The germline V gene has CDR1 MNHEY and CDR2 SVGAGI. This CDR3 contains 11 residues. The CDR3 region has the DNA TGTGCCCGCAGTTACTTTAATGAGCAGTTCTTG. Translated, it gives CARSYFNEQFL.

This chain uses TRBV5-1 with TRBJ2-7; 12 bases are a match to TRBD2. Germline V CDR1 and CDR2: SGHRS, YFSETQ. The junction had 7 bases not matched to a gene; V was cut back by 0 bases and J by 0 bases. This CDR3 has 18 residues. The CDR3 nucleotides read TGCGCCAGCAGCTTGGGACTAGCGGGAGTGGGACGCTCCTACGAGCAGTACTTC. Protein: CASSLGLAGVGRSYEQYF.

Only a few counts were recorded for this clonotype. The chain has TRBV7-8 and TRBJ2-3; 7 bases map to TRBD2. J was trimmed by 1 base and V by 5 bases; bases with no gene match: 6. Germline lookup yields CDR1 SGHVS and CDR2 FQNEAQ. The CDR3 loop spans 15 amino acids. CDR3 bases: TGTGCCAGCAGCCGGGGGAGGGCCGGCACAGATACGCAGTATTTT. It codes for CASSRGRAGTDTQYF.

This clonotype was observed many times. This chain connects TRBV12-3 or TRBV12-4 to TRBJ2-2, with D unresolved. V lost 5 bases and J lost 1, with 8 bases in between. The CDR3 contains 14 residues. The DNA of the CDR3 is TGTGCCAGCAGTAGGCAGGTGAACACCGGGGAGCTGTTTTTT. Translated: CASSRQVNTGELFF.

This clonotype was detected many times. The chain uses TRBV12-3 or TRBV12-4 and TRBJ2-3; D is perhaps TRBD2 (5 bases). The CDR3 totals 15 residues. Deletions cut 1 base from V and 6 bases from J, with 14 bases between. CDR3 region: CASSLGNRRGDTQYF. As DNA, the CDR3 is TGTGCCAGCAGTTTAGGCAATCGAAGAGGGGATACGCAGTATTTT.

This chain links TRBV6-1 with TRBJ1-5; 10 bases align to TRBD1. The CDR3 loop spans 15 amino acids. The J segment lost 5 bases and the V segment lost 10 bases, leaving 11 bases of the junction unmatched. CDR1 and CDR2 from the germline V gene are MNHNS and SASEGT. For the CDR3, the DNA is TGTGCCACGAACTCCGGGACAGGGGCCCATCAGCCCCAGCATTTT. As protein: CATNSGTGAHQPQHF.